The next 27 T cell receptor beta chains were all read from a single sample in a study of blood T cells in healthy people across ages (dated by TCRdb to the mid-2010s). The library was built by means of 5' RACE. The instrument was an Illumina HiSeq 2500. A second PCR of roughly 7 to 12 cycles was performed with a sample-barcoded 5' primer and a J-beta primer mix. TCRdb applied fastp at Q25 and MiXCR to the public reads, then kept only in-frame beta chains. Every distinct CDR3 protein forms one entry, paired with its most common genes and DNA. This sample gives about 500,000 distinct CDR3 sequences in total; less than 25% of them show up just once. The ten largest clones add up to roughly 10% of the sample. These records were also assigned to another study, of T cells of mothers and their children.

The sample consisted of blood. The receptors were gathered from a boy aged 5-17 years in good health.

The sample holds a few counts of this clonotype. The chain couples TRBV28 to TRBJ2-5; D may correspond to TRBD1 or TRBD2 (5 bases each). The V end was cut by 4 bases, the J end by 11 bases, with 14 bases between. CDR3 size: 12 residues. Germline CDR1 reads MDHEN; CDR2 reads SYDVKM. The CDR3, as DNA: TGTGCCAGCAGTTCCGCCTTAGGGGAGCAGTACTTC. It is translated as CASSSALGEQYF.

This clonotype was counted only a few times. The V and J genes are TRBV4-3 and TRBJ2-7; TRBD2 matches at 12 bases. In germline, CDR1 is LGHNA, CDR2 YSLEER. Trimming at V came to 3 bases and at J to 5 bases, leaving 5 bases not matched to a gene. This CDR3 is 15 amino acids long. CDR3 residues: CASSHKTSGGDEQYF. CDR3 DNA sequence: TGCGCCAGCAGCCACAAGACTAGCGGGGGCGACGAGCAGTACTTC.

This clonotype was detected only a few times. V usage is TRBV12-3 or TRBV12-4 and J usage is TRBJ1-5; D remains unclear. V was clipped by 4 bases and J by 4 bases, with 8 bases between them. The CDR3 runs 13 residues. CDR3 loop: CASSSQSNQPQHF. The CDR3, as DNA: TGTGCCAGCAGTTCCCAGTCGAATCAGCCCCAGCATTTT.

About this clonotype: At one of its ends the junction is not consistent with the germline gene, which may arise from a read error. The chain uses TRBV28 and TRBJ2-3; 10 nucleotides line up with TRBD2. Germline assignment: CDR1 MDHEN and CDR2 SYDVKM. The CDR3 covers 15 residues. CDR3 DNA sequence: TGTGCCAGCAGTTCAGCGGGGGGGCTGGCAGATACGCAGTGTTTT. Translation gives CASSSAGGLADTQCF.

This clonotype was seen more than once but under ten times. One end of the junction is discordant with germline, which a read error may explain. The chain employs TRBV7-9 and TRBJ2-4; unclear D gene. CDR1 SEHNR and CDR2 FQNEAQ come from the germline V gene (reference sequence). The CDR3 is 16 amino acids. This CDR3 is CVSSPQKELAENIQYF. The CDR3 region has the DNA TGTGTCAGCAGCCCCCAAAAGGAGTTAGCCGAAAACATTCAGTACTTC.

V and J are TRBV7-3 and TRBJ2-1; maybe TRBD2 (6 bases). CDR3 size: 15 residues. CDR1 is SGHTA, CDR2 FQGTGA, per germline. V lost 5 bases, J lost 2 bases, and 13 bases lay in between. The CDR3 DNA reads TGTGCCAGCAGCCCCCGGGACTCTACCTACAATGAGCAGTTCTTC. Translation: CASSPRDSTYNEQFF.

The V call is TRBV15, the J call TRBJ2-5, with D perhaps matching TRBD2 (6 bases). The better agreement between TRBJ2-1 and the DNA end casts doubt on the J call. Germline V gene sequence: CDR1 LNHNV, CDR2 YYDKDF (reference sequence). The CDR3 covers 14 residues. CDR3 DNA sequence: TGTGCCACCAGCAGAGCCGGCGGGGAAGCTGAGCAGTTCTTC. Residues: CATSRAGGEAEQFF.

This clonotype has just a few counts. J is TRBJ1-1 and V is TRBV2; D is possibly TRBD1 (5 bases). The CDR3 covers 14 residues. V dropped 4 bases and J dropped 6 bases, with 15 bases sitting between them. From germline, CDR1 is SNHLY and CDR2 FYNNEI. The CDR3 loop is CASSVQWGLAEAFF. The CDR3, as DNA: TGTGCCAGCAGTGTTCAGTGGGGCTTGGCTGAAGCTTTCTTT.

The chain joins TRBV27 to TRBJ1-1; 9 nucleotides match TRBD1. Trimming took 2 bases from V and 4 from J; bases not matched to a gene: 5. This CDR3 has 15 amino acids. From germline, CDR1 is MNHEY and CDR2 SMNVEV (reference sequence). CDR3: CASSLIQGAGTEAFF. DNA of the CDR3: TGTGCCAGCAGTTTAATACAGGGGGCTGGCACTGAAGCTTTCTTT.

Only a few counts were recorded for this clonotype. The rearrangement links TRBV6-1 to TRBJ1-5; D not resolved. The CDR3 is 15 amino acids. Germline assignment: CDR1 MNHNS and CDR2 SASEGT. The V end was cut by 3 bases, the J end by 1 base, with 10 bases between. CDR3 bases: TGTGCCAGCAGTGACATCCGAGCCAGCAATCAGCCCCAGCATTTT. The encoded protein is CASSDIRASNQPQHF.

A remark on this clonotype: This may be a read error: a much more frequent sequence differs by one nucleotide. J is TRBJ2-7 and V is TRBV10-3, with D perhaps matching TRBD1 or TRBD2 (9 bases each). The CDR3 is made up of 17 amino acids. CDR1 is ENHRY and CDR2 is SYGVKD in the germline V gene. The CDR3 DNA sequence: TGTACCATCAGTGGGGACAGGGCCCTAGCGGGAAGATACGAGCAGTACTTC. Its protein product is CTISGDRALAGRYEQYF.

This chain connects TRBV6-2 or TRBV6-3 to TRBJ2-7; 8 nucleotides agree with TRBD2. Trimming took 6 bases from V and 2 from J; bases not matched to a gene: 6. Per the germline V gene, CDR1 is MNHEY and CDR2 is SVGEGT. The CDR3 has 14 residues. The CDR3 region has the DNA TGTGCCAGCAGAAAAGCGGGAGATACCTACGAGCAGTACTTC. Protein product: CASRKAGDTYEQYF.

The rearrangement links TRBV4-2 to TRBJ1-3; D may be TRBD1 (5 bases). Germline V CDR1 and CDR2: LGHNA, YNFKEQ. With 0 bases removed from V and 1 base from J, the gap between germline ends came to 16 bases. The CDR3 extends over 18 amino acids. Here the CDR3 reads CASSQDGGGARSGNTIYF. CDR3 bases: TGTGCCAGCAGCCAAGATGGAGGAGGGGCAAGGTCTGGAAACACCATATATTTT.

This clonotype turned up a few times. J is TRBJ2-3 and V is TRBV20-1; no clear D. This CDR3 contains 12 residues. Trimming stripped 0 bases from V and 3 bases from J, with 4 bases between. CDR1 is DFQATT and CDR2 is SNEGSKA in the germline V gene (reference sequence). CDR3: CSARDLTDTQYF. In DNA form, the CDR3 reads TGCAGTGCTAGAGACTTGACAGATACGCAGTATTTT.

V is TRBV5-1 and J is TRBJ1-5; TRBD1 might be the D (6 bases). This CDR3 has 15 residues. The V and J ends lost 1 base and 5 bases respectively, with 13 bases between them. Germline V lookup: CDR1 SGHRS, CDR2 YFSETQ. This chain's CDR3 is CASSLWGGRDQPQHF. The DNA for the CDR3 is TGCGCCAGCAGCTTGTGGGGGGGCAGGGATCAGCCCCAGCATTTT.

This clonotype occurred a few times. J is TRBJ2-3 and V is TRBV11-3, with D maybe TRBD2 (5 bases). The V gene's germline CDR1 is SGHNT and CDR2 YENEEA. V shed 3 bases and J shed 2 bases, with 9 bases lying between them. This CDR3 has 14 residues. The CDR3 sequence is CASSLSGNTDTQYF. CDR3 in DNA: TGTGCCAGCAGCTTGTCCGGGAACACAGATACGCAGTATTTT. Full variable domain (remainder filled in from reference TRBV11-3 and TRBJ2-3): EAGVVQSPRYKIIEKKQPVAFWCNPISGHNTLYWYLQNLGQGPELLIRYENEEAVDDSQLPKDRFSAERLKGVDSTLKIQPAELGDSAVYLCASSLSGNTDTQYFGPGTRLTVL.

The chain has TRBV7-2 and TRBJ2-1; TRBD1 is a possible D gene (5 bases). CDR1 and CDR2 (germline): SGHTA, FQGNSA. V lost 5 bases to trimming and J lost 5 bases, with 13 bases between them. The CDR3 is 14 amino acids. The chain's CDR3 is CASSPRTRDNEQFF. In DNA, the CDR3 is TGTGCCAGCAGCCCGCGGACAAGGGACAATGAGCAGTTCTTC. The full variable domain, in which reference TRBV7-2 and TRBJ2-1 provide the parts outside the CDR3, is GAGVSQSPSNKVTEKGKDVELRCDPISGHTALYWYRQSLGQGLEFLIYFQGNSAPDKSGLPSDRFSAERTGGSVSTLTIQRTQQEDSAVYLCASSPRTRDNEQFFGPGTRLTVL.

The chain couples TRBV27 to TRBJ1-1; maybe TRBD1 (6 bases). The CDR3 length is 13 residues. The germline V and J ends were trimmed by 6 bases and 7 bases, with 15 bases remaining between them. Germline CDR1 and CDR2: MNHEY and SMNVEV (reference sequence). The CDR3 region is CASRPGGGLEAFF. CDR3 DNA sequence: TGTGCCAGCAGGCCCGGGGGGGGGCTTGAAGCTTTCTTT.

This clonotype was recorded a few times. This chain joins TRBV4-1 and TRBJ2-3; 7 bases fit TRBD1. V was pared by 5 bases and J by 1 base, with 9 bases of the junction left unmatched. This CDR3 comprises 16 residues. Germline-derived CDR1 and CDR2 are MGHRA and YSYEKL. The CDR3, as DNA: TGCGCCAGCAGCGAACAGGGGCCCCCCCGCACAGATACGCAGTATTTT. This sequence encodes CASSEQGPPRTDTQYF.

In its sample, this clonotype was seen a few times. The chain uses TRBV20-1 and TRBJ2-5; D is unclear. Between the trimmed V and J ends, which lost 3 bases and 2 bases, there was a span of 10 bases. Looked up from germline, CDR1 is DFQATT and CDR2 is SNEGSKA (reference sequence). The CDR3 length is 13 residues. This chain's CDR3 is CSARNRAQETQYF. CDR3 sequence (DNA): TGCAGTGCTAGGAACAGAGCGCAAGAGACCCAGTACTTC.

The V call is TRBV5-5, the J call TRBJ1-2; D ambiguous. Trimming shortened V by 4 bases and J by 3 bases, and 25 bases separated the two germline ends. This CDR3 spans 18 amino acids. Per germline, CDR1 SGHKS and CDR2 YYEKEE (reference sequence). The CDR3 reads CASSLLPGSSAGDYGYTF. The CDR3 DNA reads TGTGCCAGCAGCCTACTTCCGGGGAGCTCAGCAGGCGACTATGGCTACACCTTC.

This clonotype was observed a handful of times. The V call is TRBV12-3 or TRBV12-4, the J call TRBJ2-5; TRBD1 matches at 8 bases. The J call is in doubt because the DNA end fits TRBJ2-1 better. The CDR3 totals 15 residues. Written as DNA, the CDR3 is TGTGCCAGCAATGGGGCTCCGGCAGGGGGCACTGAGCAGTTCTTC. Translation gives CASNGAPAGGTEQFF.

This clonotype was seen a handful of times. The chain carries TRBV28 and TRBJ2-6; D is perhaps TRBD1 or TRBD2 (6 bases each). Germline V gene sequence: CDR1 MDHEN, CDR2 SYDVKM. V dropped 3 bases and J dropped 0 bases, with 15 bases sitting between them. The CDR3 extends over 18 amino acids. The CDR3, as DNA: TGTGCCAGCAGTTTCGGGGGAAGGGGGGACTCTGGGGCCAACGTCCTGACTTTC. The encoded protein is CASSFGGRGDSGANVLTF.

J is TRBJ2-7 and V is TRBV6-6, with TRBD2 identical over 7 bases. TRBJ2-1 matches the DNA end more closely, so the J call is doubtful. Germline V gene data show CDR1 as MNHNY and CDR2 as SVGAGI (reference sequence). The CDR3 contains 14 residues. CDR3 DNA sequence: TGTGCCAGCATGTCGACGGGAGGTACGGATGAGCAGTTCTTC. Protein product: CASMSTGGTDEQFF.

The CDR3 DNA sequence: TGCGCCAGCAGCTTGGCCAGAGGGGGCGCTCCGATGAACACTGAAGCTTTCTTT. Amino acids: CASSLARGGAPMNTEAFF. This chain links TRBV5-1 with TRBJ1-1; TRBD1 matches at 7 bases. The CDR3 totals 18 residues. CDR1 is SGHRS, CDR2 YFSETQ, per germline. J gave up 0 bases and V 0 bases, and 11 bases lay outside the gene matches.

This clonotype was observed a few times. The gene calls are TRBV29-1 and TRBJ1-2; 7 positions match TRBD1. This CDR3 comprises 14 residues. V was clipped by 0 bases and J by 7 bases; unmatched bases: 8. CDR1 and CDR2 from the germline V gene are SQVTM and ANQGSEA. CDR3 in amino acids: CSVEDHDRVSGYTF. The CDR3 region has the DNA TGCAGCGTTGAAGATCATGACAGGGTTTCTGGCTACACCTTC.

V and J are TRBV29-1 and TRBJ1-2; possibly TRBD1 for D (6 bases). Germline CDR1 and CDR2: SQVTM and ANQGSEA. The V end was cut by 1 base, the J end by 8 bases, with 14 bases between. This CDR3 has 13 residues. The CDR3: CSVEVSGTLGYTF. The CDR3 DNA is TGCAGCGTTGAAGTGTCCGGGACACTGGGCTACACCTTC. Combining the CDR3 with reference TRBV29-1 and TRBJ1-2 gives the whole variable domain SAVISQKPSRDICQRGTSLTIQCQVDSQVTMMFWYRQQPGQSLTLIATANQGSEATYESGFVIDKFPISRPNLTFSTLTVSNMSPEDSSIYLCSVEVSGTLGYTFGSGTRLTVV.